Listed below are T cell receptor beta chains from one sample, sequenced in a study of CD8 T cells in Susac syndrome. MiXCR, run by TCRdb on the immunoSEQ multiplex PCR reads, gives a single entry per CDR3 protein. The sample lists 55,000 to 70,000 distinct CDR3 sequences, roughly 94% occurring once. Material: CD8+ T cells from PBMCs. The receptors derive from a human donor in good health. CDR3s leave out the opening cysteine and the closing phenylalanine or tryptophan. Each record gives: V gene, J gene, CDR3 protein.

TRBV11-2,TRBJ2-3,ASSPSGGRGY
TRBV19,TRBJ1-5,ASSVGLGNQPQH
TRBV12-3/TRBV12-4,TRBJ2-5,ASSPGETQY
TRBV20-1,TRBJ2-7,SASGGSSYEQY
TRBV7-8,TRBJ2-1,ASSSRLDRYNEQF
TRBV4-1,TRBJ1-4,ASSQGTGGGQLF
TRBV7-2,TRBJ1-3,ASSSLEDAGNTIY
TRBV13,TRBJ2-7,ASSSRTGFYEQY
TRBV29-1,TRBJ1-4,SVQTEDGKLF
TRBV7-9,TRBJ1-1,ASSLNDRSRPQAF
TRBV2,TRBJ2-1,ASSVIAGGPDNEQF
TRBV29-1,TRBJ2-3,SVEDLVQGLDTQY
TRBV5-4,TRBJ2-1,ASSPPGLALYNEQF
TRBV3-1,TRBJ2-1,ASSLGLPNEQF
TRBV12-3/TRBV12-4,TRBJ1-6,ASSGTGGDSPLH
TRBV6-1,TRBJ2-2,ASSAGPRAGELF
TRBV25-1,TRBJ2-1,ASSEWQGGSYNEQF
TRBV4-1,TRBJ2-7,ASSPGQTYEQY
TRBV4-2,TRBJ2-5,ASSHDRGPQETQY
TRBV12-3/TRBV12-4,TRBJ1-5,ASSSEMGGRNQPQH
TRBV4-1,TRBJ2-7,ASSPKQGYEQY
TRBV6-5,TRBJ2-3,ASSFLGSASGDTQY
TRBV2,TRBJ2-1,ADSMGQGNEQF
TRBV5-4,TRBJ2-6,ASSLSGAGANVLT
TRBV19,TRBJ1-5,ASEHGAGQGGWQPQH
TRBV19,TRBJ2-6,ASLTSWSSGANVLT
TRBV9,TRBJ1-6,ASSEGGFLTGDLH
TRBV4-1,TRBJ1-2,ASSHQTGNYGYT
TRBV7-9,TRBJ1-2,ASSHGSGGNENYGYT
TRBV2,TRBJ2-3,ASSRAGTDTQY
TRBV6-5,TRBJ1-1,ASSPRTGEAF
TRBV13,TRBJ1-1,ASSFTGNTEAF
TRBV12-3/TRBV12-4,TRBJ1-2,ASSFGAVNYGYT
TRBV5-8,TRBJ2-2,ASSLDRTYTGELF
TRBV12-3/TRBV12-4,TRBJ2-7,ASSYSGPEAHEQY
TRBV29-1,TRBJ2-2,SVVAQTGELF
TRBV29-1,TRBJ1-2,SVLGINNYGYT
TRBV11-1,TRBJ2-1,ASSLPPTGAMTNEQF
TRBV27,TRBJ2-7,ASSPLTSGGPYEQY
TRBV4-3,TRBJ1-5,ASSQMGGNQPQH
TRBV5-1,TRBJ2-1,ASSLGWGSYNEQF
TRBV19,TRBJ1-5,ASSSYSARPQH
TRBV9,TRBJ2-1,ASSVPSAGPNSYNEQS
TRBV7-2,TRBJ2-2,ASPRGRYTGELF
TRBV5-6,TRBJ1-1,ASSFRTPNTEAF
TRBV5-1,TRBJ1-1,ASSLVGAPVEAF
TRBV28,TRBJ2-3,ASSFPLSGVQDTQY
TRBV29-1,TRBJ1-1,SVRRDTEAF
TRBV19,TRBJ2-3,ASSPTGFSTDTQY
TRBV4-1,TRBJ1-1,ASSQEGRVGTEAF
TRBV30,-,ACRRTGLELF
TRBV12-3/TRBV12-4,TRBJ1-2,ASSQDRVGGYT
TRBV12-3/TRBV12-4,TRBJ2-1,ASSLTGGHNEQF
TRBV29-1,TRBJ2-1,SGRGPGYEQF
TRBV5-1,TRBJ1-1,ASGNPTDPGDTEAF
TRBV7-9,TRBJ2-2,ASSLGPDERELF
TRBV12-3/TRBV12-4,TRBJ1-2,ASSPGQGYGYT
TRBV27,TRBJ1-5,ASSFGTGVTQPQH